The following is a T cell receptor beta chain sequence with its context. What this receptor recognizes is not known. There are no base qualities to consult, and no much larger clone falls within one base. TCRbeta CDR3 regions were amplified from genomic DNA using the immunoSEQ Assay, a bias-controlled multiplex PCR. The published analysis was carried out like this. Nucleated cell counts per sample were estimated from amplification of reference gene primers within the assay. To quantify the absolute abundance of each unique TCRbeta CDR3 rearrangement, sequence reads were collapsed and filtered. Productive Simpson clonality was computed per sample as the square root of Simpson's diversity index over productive rearrangements. Held by TCRdb, this immuneACCESS table contains in-frame sequences only and omits some clones. Under half of the omission traces to an unresolved V gene where checked; the cause of the rest is unknown. The V and J calls and clone size are taken from that table; D and trimming were inferred from the DNA. The sample profile shows tens of thousands of clones; roughly 80% of them were found once. The top ten constitute approximately 2.5% of the sample.

The data were obtained in a study of blood T cell repertoires in COVID-19 (TCRdb year 2020). About the study as a whole: The collaborator samples originated in the United States, Italy and Spain and spanned the acute and convalescent phases of COVID-19. The sample metadata nearly always contained a de-identified subject ID, COVID-19 status, age in years and sex. A freely available public database, intended as a resource for researchers studying the immune response to SARS-CoV-2, is where the repertoires were released. Subjects who had been exposed to COVID-19, were actively infected with it, or had recovered from it provided the deeply sampled blood TCRbeta repertoires that made up the dataset. The material from the prospective study consisted of cDNA or gDNA derived from T cells, B-cell-depleted T cells, or PBMCs. Samples came from the ongoing ImmuneRACE study (first 160 participants) plus 1,254 subjects from 6 global collaborators. HLA class I and class II types, where available, came from metadata supplied by the sample provider rather than from assay-based typing. The research as a whole found: The quantity of clinical and demographic metadata differed by source and by participant and was supplied without curation.

At one collaborating source in Seattle, patients were enrolled during active infection and were followed longitudinally through the course of disease. Collaborating institutions collected whole blood in K2EDTA tubes following their own protocols. For TCRbeta analysis, collaborators shipped samples in one of three forms: frozen whole blood, isolated PBMCs, or DNA extracted from either of those sample types. Via the germline V gene (reference sequence), CDR1 is GTSNPN and CDR2 SVGIG. The junction shows trimming of 0 bases on V and 0 bases on J, plus 15 bases between the germline ends. The CDR3 sequence holds 16 residues, the cysteine and phenylalanine included. Just the 48-base CDR3 DNA is kept, in frame starting at base 1.

This sequence was found in a man in his sixties or seventies with COVID-19, enrolled during active disease. This chain joins TRBV30 to TRBJ2-7; perhaps TRBD2 is the D gene, with 6 bases matching. Sequenced: peripheral blood. This receptor carries the CDR3 CAWSVLAGLASYEQYF. The nucleotide sequence reads as follows: TGTGCCTGGAGTGTACTGGCGGGGTTAGCCTCCTACGAGCAGTACTTC. Full variable domain (CDR3 extended with the reference TRBV30 and TRBJ2-7 proteins): SQTIHQWPATLVQPVGSPLSLECTVEGTSNPNLYWYRQAAGRGLQLLFYSVGIGQISSEVPQNLSASRPQDRQFILSSKKLLLSDSGFYLCAWSVLAGLASYEQYFGPGTRLTVT.